One sample yielded the 13 T cell receptor beta chains listed below, sequenced in a study of blood T cell repertoires in COVID-19 (TCRdb year 2020). The library was prepared using the immunoSEQ multiplex PCR assay. This immuneACCESS table, as held by TCRdb, lists in-frame sequences with V and J called but not all clones. Of the missing ones, under half trace to an unresolved V gene in checked studies; the others have no known cause. The sample table lists more than 90,000 clones, about 85% of them with a count of one. Around 1.9% of the sample comes from the top ten. The sample taken for sequencing was peripheral blood. These receptors all stem from a woman in her 70s with active or convalescent COVID-19.

V usage is TRBV14 and J usage is TRBJ1-6; tentatively, D is TRBD1 (6 bases). The V end lost 6 bases, the J end lost 4 bases, and 10 bases lay between the germline ends. The germline V gene has CDR1 SGHDN and CDR2 FVKESK. The CDR3 is 14 residues long. The DNA of the CDR3 is TGTGCCAGCAGTCATCAGGGGTATAATTCACCCCTCCACTTT. Protein: CASSHQGYNSPLHF.

J is TRBJ1-5 and V is TRBV2; D gene ambiguous. Per germline, CDR1 SNHLY and CDR2 FYNNEI. V gave up 7 bases and J gave up 2 bases, with 12 bases separating them. The CDR3 has 14 residues. The CDR3: CASIQSSGNQPQHF. The DNA for the CDR3 is TGTGCCAGCATCCAGTCATCAGGCAATCAGCCCCAGCATTTT.

The J gene is TRBJ2-1, the V gene TRBV5-1, with 7 positions matching TRBD1. Germline trimming cut 0 bases from V and 3 bases from J; bases unmatched to any gene: 3. This CDR3 is 15 amino acids long. Germline-derived CDR1 and CDR2 are SGHRS and YFSETQ. CDR3 region: CASSLEAGGYNEQFF. The CDR3, as DNA: TGCGCCAGCAGCTTGGAGGCAGGGGGCTACAATGAGCAGTTCTTC.

The chain uses TRBV5-1 and TRBJ1-4; maybe TRBD1 (5 bases). Germline values: CDR1 SGHRS, CDR2 YFSETQ. The CDR3 runs 14 residues. Trimming stripped 3 bases from V and 6 bases from J, with 12 bases between. CDR3 in amino acids: CASSSTAGDEKLFF. DNA for the CDR3: TGCGCCAGCAGCTCGACAGCGGGGGATGAAAAACTGTTTTTT.

The CDR3 loop reads CASSLQGTSRGNTEAFF. CDR3 DNA sequence: TGCGCCAGCAGTTTACAGGGGACCTCCCGTGGGAACACTGAAGCTTTCTTT. The chain couples TRBV5-1 to TRBJ1-1, with 7 bases that match TRBD1. Germline trimming cut 5 bases from V and 1 base from J; bases unmatched to any gene: 14. This CDR3 contains 17 residues. The germline CDR1 and CDR2 sequences are SGHRS and YFSETQ.

The V call is TRBV6-1, the J call TRBJ1-5; maybe TRBD1 (6 bases). Germline V gene lookup returns CDR1 MNHNS and CDR2 SASEGT. The CDR3 sequence is 17 residues long. The V and J ends lost 3 bases and 2 bases respectively, with 17 bases between them. CDR3 in amino acids: CASSEVAGAMGNQPQHF. As DNA, the CDR3 is TGTGCCAGCAGTGAGGTGGCAGGGGCTATGGGCAATCAGCCCCAGCATTTT.

The chain employs TRBV19 and TRBJ1-1; D is perhaps TRBD1 (6 bases). This CDR3 spans 14 amino acids. The V gene lost 7 bases and the J gene lost 5 bases, with 17 bases spanning the gap. Germline values: CDR1 LNHDA, CDR2 SQIVND (reference sequence). The CDR3 coding sequence is TGTGCCAGTAAAAAGGGGGACGGGGAGACTGAAGCTTTCTTT. It yields the protein CASKKGDGETEAFF.

This clone has more than one count but fewer than ten. CDR3 residues: CATSAARGGETQYF. The DNA of the CDR3 is TGTGCCACCAGTGCCGCGCGGGGGGGGGAGACCCAGTACTTC. The rearrangement uses TRBV24-1 and TRBJ2-5; 9 nucleotides agree with TRBD2. Per germline, CDR1 KGHDR and CDR2 SFDVKD. CDR3 length: 14 amino acids. Trimming removed 5 bases from V and 5 bases from J; junction bases left unmatched: 5.

For the CDR3, the DNA is TGTGCCAGCTCACCTCCATCGGGCGGGAAATCCTACGAGCAGTACTTC. Protein product: CASSPPSGGKSYEQYF. The V and J genes are TRBV18 and TRBJ2-7; tentatively, D is TRBD2 (6 bases). The V gene lost 3 bases and the J gene lost 1 base, with 16 bases spanning the gap. Looked up from germline, CDR1 is KGHSH and CDR2 is LQKENI. The CDR3 loop spans 16 amino acids.

V usage is TRBV5-1 and J usage is TRBJ2-5, with D unclear. Germline CDR1 reads SGHRS; CDR2 reads YFSETQ. This CDR3 contains 16 residues. Trimming took 0 bases from V and 0 from J, leaving 12 bases between them. CDR3 sequence: CASSLDFVNYQETQYF. CDR3 in DNA: TGCGCCAGCAGCTTGGACTTCGTCAACTACCAAGAGACCCAGTACTTC.

The chain combines TRBV5-1 with TRBJ2-7; TRBD2 matches at 9 bases. This CDR3 has 18 amino acids. V was pared by 2 bases and J by 5 bases, with 17 bases of the junction left unmatched. The germline V gene has CDR1 SGHRS and CDR2 YFSETQ. This chain's CDR3 is CASSLGVGIAGVPDEQYF. The CDR3 nucleotides are TGCGCCAGCAGCTTAGGGGTCGGGATAGCGGGAGTCCCGGACGAGCAGTACTTC.

This clone was found once. The rearrangement uses TRBV7-6 and TRBJ1-1; a weak D match, TRBD1 (6 bases). This CDR3 is built from 14 residues. Trimming took off 5 bases at V and 1 base at J, with 11 bases between the two ends. Germline CDR1 is SGHVS and CDR2 is FNYEAQ. The CDR3 sequence: CASSETTGNTEAFF. The CDR3 DNA reads as TGTGCCAGCAGCGAGACGACAGGGAACACTGAAGCTTTCTTT. Supplemented by reference TRBV7-6 and TRBJ1-1, the full variable domain reads GAGVSQSPRYKVTKRGQDVALRCDPISGHVSLYWYRQALGQGPEFLTYFNYEAQQDKSGLPNDRFSAERPEGSISTLTIQRTEQRDSAMYRCASSETTGNTEAFFGQGTRLTVV.

The chain recombines TRBV29-1 with TRBJ2-3; a possible D gene is TRBD1 (6 bases). The CDR3 runs to 14 residues. The V end lost 6 bases, the J end lost 4 bases, and 17 bases lay between the germline ends. Germline V gives CDR1 SQVTM, CDR2 ANQGSEA. DNA for the CDR3: TGCAGCGTGGCGGACAGTGTCGGCGCAGATACGCAGTATTTT. Its translation is CSVADSVGADTQYF.